These 24 T cell receptor beta chains share one sample of origin, sequenced in a study of cytomegalovirus exposure and HLA in healthy donors. Researchers ran the PCR with 60 Vbeta and 13 Jbeta primers. The assay was immunoSEQ multiplex PCR, and TCRdb's table has in-frame clones only and misses some. The listing records fewer than 100,000 clones. The sequenced material came from PBMCs. The receptors were sampled from a woman between 55 and 75 years old in good health and CMV-seronegative.

The chain couples TRBV19 to TRBJ2-5, with D perhaps TRBD1 (5 bases). The J call is in doubt because the DNA end fits TRBJ2-7 better. Germline V CDR1 and CDR2: LNHDA, SQIVND (reference sequence). CDR3 size: 14 residues. This CDR3 is CASSILDNPYEQYF. The DNA for the CDR3 is TGTGCCAGTAGTATCTTGGACAACCCCTACGAGCAGTACTTC.

The V call is TRBV30, the J call TRBJ2-1; D is unclear. V dropped 4 bases and J dropped 0 bases, with 10 bases sitting between them. The CDR3 sequence is 14 residues long. Germline assignment: CDR1 GTSNPN and CDR2 SVGIG (reference sequence). The CDR3 DNA is TGTGCCTGGAAGCGCTCCAGCTCCTACAATGAGCAGTTCTTC. Translated: CAWKRSSSYNEQFF.

V usage is TRBV6-4 and J usage is TRBJ1-2, with D possibly TRBD1 on 6 matching bases. The germline V gene encodes CDR1 MRHNA and CDR2 SNTAGT. The length of the CDR3 is 15 residues. V was shortened by 5 bases and J by 5 bases, with 18 bases between the two germline ends. CDR3 in amino acids: CASSPQPTGNYGYTF. The CDR3 nucleotides are TGTGCCAGCAGTCCGCAACCTACAGGGAATTATGGCTACACCTTC.

The genes are TRBV5-6 and TRBJ2-5, with unresolved D. Looked up from germline, CDR1 is SGHDT and CDR2 is YYEEEE. The CDR3 covers 17 residues. V was clipped by 0 bases and J by 4 bases, with 19 bases between them. Here the CDR3 reads CASSLGTVPRSGETQYF. CDR3 DNA: TGTGCCAGCAGCTTGGGAACGGTCCCGCGAAGTGGAGAGACCCAGTACTTC.

This chain connects TRBV29-1 to TRBJ2-5, with 11 bases matching TRBD1. This CDR3 comprises 13 residues. V dropped 4 bases and J dropped 10; count of bases not matched to a gene: 8. Germline loops: CDR1 SQVTM, CDR2 ANQGSEA. The CDR3 reads CSVGGQGELGQYF. Here the CDR3 DNA reads TGCAGCGTTGGGGGACAGGGGGAATTAGGCCAGTACTTC.

The chain uses TRBV25-1 and TRBJ2-3; the match to TRBD1 covers 8 bases. This CDR3 comprises 15 residues. The V segment lost 6 bases and the J segment 3 bases; nucleotides outside the gene matches: 8. Germline V gene sequence: CDR1 MGHDK, CDR2 SYGVNS. CDR3 in DNA: TGTGCCAGCAGACAGACAGGGGATTTAACAGATACGCAGTATTTT. It is translated as CASRQTGDLTDTQYF.

The chain combines TRBV21-1 with TRBJ2-7; TRBD2, the D gene given by the table, was not confirmed from the DNA. TRBV21-1 is deemed a pseudogene. The CDR3 is 16 residues long. Here the CDR3 DNA reads TGTGCCAGCAGCAAAGATGTCCAGCGGGAGGGCTACGAGCAGTACTTC. Encoded protein: CASSKDVQREGYEQYF.

V usage is TRBV5-1 and J usage is TRBJ2-3; TRBD1 is a possible D gene (5 bases). CDR1 SGHRS and CDR2 YFSETQ come from the germline V gene. V lost 4 bases and J lost 1, with 10 bases in between. This CDR3 comprises 14 residues. CDR3 amino acids: CASSVVRGTDTQYF. In nucleotides, the CDR3 is TGCGCCAGCAGCGTCGTCAGGGGCACAGATACGCAGTATTTT.

The chain links TRBV11-3 to TRBJ2-7, with 7 positions matching TRBD1. With V trimmed by 0 bases and J by 5 bases, 7 bases remained unmatched. The CDR3 is made up of 15 amino acids. Germline V lookup: CDR1 SGHNT, CDR2 YENEEA. CDR3 sequence reads: CASSLDAGQANEQYF. The CDR3, as DNA: TGTGCCAGCAGCTTAGACGCTGGACAGGCCAACGAGCAGTACTTC.

This chain joins TRBV6-5 and TRBJ1-2; TRBD1 aligns across 8 bases. V shed 6 bases, J shed 2 bases, and the junction held 8 bases outside the gene matches. Per germline, CDR1 MNHEY and CDR2 SVGAGI. The CDR3 runs 15 residues. The DNA of the CDR3 is TGTGCCAGCAGCTCTACCGGACAGGGCAACTATGGCTACACCTTC. Protein sequence: CASSSTGQGNYGYTF.

The J gene is TRBJ2-5, the V gene TRBV6-1, with D possibly TRBD2 on 5 matching bases. The J call may be faulty, since TRBJ2-7 better matches the DNA end. The CDR3 has 12 amino acids. Germline V gene sequence: CDR1 MNHNS, CDR2 SASEGT. The CDR3 sequence: CASSEVAGEQYF. CDR3 DNA: TGTGCCAGCAGTGAAGTGGCGGGCGAGCAGTACTTC.

The gene calls are TRBV9 and TRBJ2-3; 10 bases match TRBD2. V gave up 4 bases and J gave up 4 bases; unmatched junction bases: 6. The CDR3 loop spans 15 amino acids. The germline V gene has CDR1 SGDLS and CDR2 YYNGEE. The CDR3 DNA follows: TGTGCCAGCAGCCCCCGGCTAGCGGGAGCAGATACGCAGTATTTT. Amino acid sequence: CASSPRLAGADTQYF. The variable domain in full, with the rest retrieved from reference TRBV9 and TRBJ2-3, is DSGVTQTPKHLITATGQRVTLRCSPRSGDLSVYWYQQSLDQGLQFLIQYYNGEERAKGNILERFSAQQFPDLHSELNLSSLELGDSALYFCASSPRLAGADTQYFGPGTRLTVL.

The V gene is TRBV29-1, the J gene TRBJ1-1; D uncertain. The V gene's germline CDR1 is SQVTM and CDR2 ANQGSEA. The germline V and J ends were trimmed by 3 bases and 5 bases, with 13 bases remaining between them. The CDR3 has 13 residues. The CDR3 protein is CSVDGSSGTEAFF. The DNA for the CDR3 is TGCAGCGTTGATGGCAGTTCGGGAACTGAAGCTTTCTTT.

V is TRBV19 and J is TRBJ1-1, with TRBD1 as a possible D gene (5 bases). V lost 4 bases, J lost 3 bases, and 12 bases lay in between. This CDR3 comprises 14 residues. Germline V gene lookup returns CDR1 LNHDA and CDR2 SQIVND (reference sequence). In DNA form, the CDR3 reads TGTGCCAGTAGTACGAGACAGATATACACTGAAGCTTTCTTT. Translated: CASSTRQIYTEAFF. The full variable domain, with the rest looked up from reference TRBV19 and TRBJ1-1, is DGGITQSPKYLFRKEGQNVTLSCEQNLNHDAMYWYRQDPGQGLRLIYYSQIVNDFQKGDIAEGYSVSREKKESFPLTVTSAQKNPTAFYLCASSTRQIYTEAFFGQGTRLTVV.

This chain uses TRBV19 with TRBJ1-1; no clear D. CDR3 length equals 16 residues. Between the trimmed V and J ends, which lost 5 bases and 11 bases, there was a span of 27 bases. Germline V gene data show CDR1 as LNHDA and CDR2 as SQIVND (reference sequence). The CDR3 DNA follows: TGTGCCAGTAGTCGATATTTGGCGGTGGGCAAGGAGGGCGCTTTCTTT. It specifies CASSRYLAVGKEGAFF.

The genes are TRBV7-8 and TRBJ2-1; 10 bases are a match to TRBD2. Germline lookup yields CDR1 SGHVS and CDR2 FQNEAQ. The V segment lost 4 bases and the J segment 6 bases; nucleotides outside the gene matches: 6. The CDR3 sequence is 15 residues long. The CDR3 DNA reads TGTGCCAGCAGCTCGGGGGGACTAGCGTTCAATGAGCAGTTCTTC. It is translated as CASSSGGLAFNEQFF.

The rearrangement links TRBV28 to TRBJ1-2; TRBD1 matches at 9 bases. Germline V gives CDR1 MDHEN, CDR2 SYDVKM. V was clipped by 7 bases and J by 8 bases; unmatched bases: 8. The CDR3 length is 13 residues. CDR3: CASIVTGGGGYTF. The CDR3 region has the DNA TGTGCCAGCATCGTGACAGGGGGAGGAGGCTACACCTTC.

The chain is built from TRBV6-1 and TRBJ1-2, with D perhaps matching TRBD1 (6 bases). Germline loops: CDR1 MNHNS, CDR2 SASEGT. V lost 6 bases and J 2 bases, leaving 22 bases between the germline ends. The length of the CDR3 is 17 residues. The CDR3 DNA sequence: TGTGCCAGCAGCGAAATTCTGAGGCCAGGGGAAAACTATGGCTACACCTTC. Protein: CASSEILRPGENYGYTF.

The chain has TRBV7-8 and TRBJ2-7, with 7 bases fitting TRBD1. V was clipped by 2 bases and J by 5 bases; unmatched bases: 3. Germline V gene sequence: CDR1 SGHVS, CDR2 FQNEAQ. The CDR3 spans 13 residues. CDR3 region: CASSLYQGDEQYF. CDR3 nucleotide sequence: TGTGCCAGCAGCTTATATCAGGGGGACGAGCAGTACTTC.

J is TRBJ1-3 and V is TRBV28; possibly TRBD1 for D (5 bases). V lost 8 bases and J 4 bases, leaving 18 bases between the germline ends. This CDR3 contains 15 residues. Germline CDR1 and CDR2: MDHEN and SYDVKM. The CDR3 spells CASANLGGGGNTIYF. As DNA, the CDR3 is TGTGCCAGCGCCAACCTCGGGGGTGGGGGAAACACCATATATTTT.

V and J are TRBV2 and TRBJ2-2, with 11 bases identical to TRBD2. From germline, CDR1 is SNHLY and CDR2 FYNNEI. With V trimmed by 0 bases and J by 6 bases, 3 bases remained unmatched. The CDR3 is made up of 16 amino acids. The CDR3: CASSEALAGVPGELFF. As DNA, the CDR3 is TGTGCCAGCAGTGAAGCACTAGCGGGAGTCCCCGGGGAGCTGTTTTTT. The full variable domain, rest sourced from reference TRBV2 and TRBJ2-2, is EPEVTQTPSHQVTQMGQEVILRCVPISNHLYFYWYRQILGQKVEFLVSFYNNEISEKSEIFDDQFSVERPDGSNFTLKIRSTKLEDSAMYFCASSEALAGVPGELFFGEGSRLTVL.

The chain joins TRBV10-3 to TRBJ2-5; D might be TRBD1 (6 bases). V was pared by 7 bases and J by 2 bases, with 11 bases between. The CDR3 is made up of 13 amino acids. Looked up from germline, CDR1 is ENHRY and CDR2 is SYGVKD. The CDR3 nucleotides read TGTGCCATCAAGGACAGTCGACAAGAGACCCAGTACTTC. Its protein product is CAIKDSRQETQYF.

The chain recombines TRBV5-1 with TRBJ1-1; TRBD1 might be the D (6 bases). The CDR3 has 16 amino acids. Germline CDR1 SGHRS, CDR2 YFSETQ. The V end lost 3 bases, the J end lost 1 base, and 16 bases lay between the germline ends. CDR3 sequence (DNA): TGCGCCAGCAGCTCGTCGGCAGGGGTTGGGAACACTGAAGCTTTCTTT. This codes for CASSSSAGVGNTEAFF.

The CDR3 region is CASSELRGLATHEQYF. CDR3 DNA sequence: TGTGCCAGCAGCGAACTGAGGGGGCTAGCGACCCACGAGCAGTACTTC. The chain couples TRBV28 to TRBJ2-5, with D perhaps TRBD1 (7 bases). The tail of the sequence fits TRBJ2-7 better, so the J call may be wrong. CDR3 length: 16 amino acids. The germline V gene has CDR1 MDHEN and CDR2 SYDVKM.